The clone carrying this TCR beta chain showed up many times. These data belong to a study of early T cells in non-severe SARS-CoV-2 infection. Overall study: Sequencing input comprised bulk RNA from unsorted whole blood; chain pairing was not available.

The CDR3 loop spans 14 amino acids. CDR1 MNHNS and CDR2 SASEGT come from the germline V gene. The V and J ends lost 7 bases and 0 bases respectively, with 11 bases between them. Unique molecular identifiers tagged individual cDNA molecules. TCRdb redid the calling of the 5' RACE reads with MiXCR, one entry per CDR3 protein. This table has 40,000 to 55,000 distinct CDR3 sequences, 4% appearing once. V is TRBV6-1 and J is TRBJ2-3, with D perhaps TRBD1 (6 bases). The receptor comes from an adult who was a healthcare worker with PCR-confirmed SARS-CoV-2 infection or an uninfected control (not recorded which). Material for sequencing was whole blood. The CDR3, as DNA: TGTGCCAGCACCAGGACAGTCAGCACAGATACGCAGTATTTT. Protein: CASTRTVSTDTQYF.